The following is a T cell receptor beta chain sequence with its context. No antigen is known for it. The data were taken from a study of tumor-infiltrating lymphocytes in localized non-small cell lung cancer. For the study at large: Patients included smokers and never-smokers with various histologies, some sampled after neoadjuvant chemotherapy. Each patient gave resected tumor and non-adjacent uninvolved lung tissue. Study-wide points: Tumor T-cell fraction was not associated with recurrence-free survival.

The data were produced by immunoSEQ multiplex PCR, yet TCRdb's version contains in-frame clones alone and is incomplete. The table includes several thousand clones, less than 80% detected once. The germline V gene encodes CDR1 KGHSH and CDR2 LQKENI. Between the trimmed V and J ends, which lost 4 bases and 0 bases, there was a span of 6 bases. This CDR3 spans 14 amino acids. The chain carries TRBV18 and TRBJ2-2, with D hard to call. The source of this sequence is a human donor with non-small cell lung cancer. The material sequenced was lung tumor tissue. The CDR3 DNA reads as TGTGCCAGCTCACGAGAACCGAACACCGGGGAGCTGTTTTTT. It specifies CASSREPNTGELFF.